This T cell receptor beta chain came from a study of blood T cell repertoires in COVID-19. Study-wide context: Sites in the United States, Italy and Spain provided acute and convalescent COVID-19 samples. PBMCs, B-cell-depleted T cells, or T cells were the source of the cDNA or gDNA that made up the material.

Seattle researchers signed up patients amid active infection and tracked them longitudinally. TCRdb's copy holds only in-frame clones and misses some; the assay was immunoSEQ multiplex PCR. The sample yields 200,000 to 250,000 clones, nearly 85% seen once. This clone was counted a single time. Input material: peripheral blood. This clonotype originated in a woman in her 30s with COVID-19, enrolled during active disease.

The DNA of the CDR3 is TGTGCCAGCAGCTTAATGCCGAGGGGGCCGGAGCCCGGGGAGCTGTTTTTT. Protein product: CASSLMPRGPEPGELFF. This chain uses TRBV7-3 with TRBJ2-2, with TRBD1 identical over 7 bases. The CDR3 contains 17 residues. V shed 1 base and J 6 bases; nucleotides not matched to a gene: 11. Germline V gene sequence: CDR1 SGHTA, CDR2 FQGTGA.